One and the same sample provided the 23 T cell receptor beta chains below, sequenced in a study of beta chain features in type 1 diabetes. Overall study findings and caveats: In all four CD4+ subsets, TCRB CDR3 length was significantly, moderately reduced in type 1 diabetes.

These receptors' targets are unknown. The investigators reverse transcribed all of the isolated RNA, so they sequenced expressed TCRB transcripts. Libraries were prepared by immunoSEQ multiplex PCR; TCRdb keeps only in-frame clonotypes and omits some of them. The table shows around 150,000 clones, with 6.5% to 10% occurring only once. The specimen was central memory CD4+ T cells from blood. These receptors were collected from a woman under 30 with type 1 diabetes.

The table lists this clone with a few counts. CDR3 loop: CASSQRGTGELFF. The CDR3 nucleotides are TGTGCCAGCAGCCAAAGGGGCACCGGGGAGCTGTTTTTT. The chain combines TRBV7-9 with TRBJ2-2, with D possibly TRBD1 on 5 matching bases. V lost 5 bases and J lost 4, with 8 bases in between. This CDR3 is built from 13 residues. Germline CDR1 SEHNR, CDR2 FQNEAQ (reference sequence).

This clone has a handful of counts. The chain has TRBV7-2 and TRBJ2-1; D ambiguous. The V gene lost 5 bases and the J gene lost 4 bases, with 15 bases spanning the gap. The CDR3 is 15 amino acids. Per germline, CDR1 SGHTA and CDR2 FQGNSA. The CDR3, as DNA: TGTGCCAGCAGCCAAGATGGATGGGCTTACAATGAGCAGTTCTTC. Its protein product is CASSQDGWAYNEQFF.

In this sample, this clone turned up a few times. The chain employs TRBV11-2 and TRBJ2-7; 10 positions agree with TRBD1. V was clipped by 0 bases and J by 5 bases; unmatched bases: 7. Germline V lookup: CDR1 SGHAT, CDR2 FQNNGV. The CDR3 is made up of 16 amino acids. CDR3 region: CASSLEGDRGRHEQYF. Here the CDR3 DNA reads TGTGCCAGCAGCTTAGAAGGCGACAGGGGGCGCCACGAGCAGTACTTC. Variable domain in full (rest from reference TRBV11-2 and TRBJ2-7): EAGVAQSPRYKIIEKRQSVAFWCNPISGHATLYWYQQILGQGPKLLIQFQNNGVVDDSQLPKDRFSAERLKGVDSTLKIQPAKLEDSAVYLCASSLEGDRGRHEQYFGPGTRLTVT.

This clone was seen more than once but under ten times. The chain employs TRBV28 and TRBJ2-7; D gene ambiguous. V was shortened by 3 bases and J by 0 bases, with 12 bases between the two germline ends. CDR1 MDHEN and CDR2 SYDVKM come from the germline V gene. CDR3 length equals 15 residues. The CDR3 DNA is TGTGCCAGCAGTTTTCACCCAGTCAGCTCCTACGAGCAGTACTTC. Residues: CASSFHPVSSYEQYF.

V usage is TRBV5-1 and J usage is TRBJ2-1; the match to TRBD2 covers 10 bases. Germline values: CDR1 SGHRS, CDR2 YFSETQ. This CDR3 is 16 amino acids long. V dropped 0 bases and J dropped 7; count of bases not matched to a gene: 7. The CDR3 protein is CASSLESGRAGNEQFF. The CDR3 coding sequence is TGCGCCAGCAGCTTGGAGAGCGGGAGGGCCGGGAATGAGCAGTTCTTC.

This chain joins TRBV15 and TRBJ1-4; 10 bases map to TRBD1. The junction had 3 bases not matched to a gene; V was cut back by 4 bases and J by 7 bases. Germline V gene data show CDR1 as LNHNV and CDR2 as YYDKDF (reference sequence). The CDR3 is 14 residues long. CDR3 nucleotides: TGTGCCACCAGCATCCGGACAGGGGGTGAAAAACTGTTTTTT. The encoded protein is CATSIRTGGEKLFF.

This clone was seen a few times. J is TRBJ2-7 and V is TRBV5-5, with a tentative D call TRBD1 (6 bases). This CDR3 spans 14 amino acids. V shed 5 bases and J shed 9 bases, with 21 bases lying between them. Per germline, CDR1 SGHKS and CDR2 YYEKEE (reference sequence). CDR3 DNA sequence: TGTGCCAGCAGACCCGTCTCGGACAGTTCTAGGCAGTACTTC. Protein product: CASRPVSDSSRQYF.

This sequence joins TRBV7-2 and TRBJ1-1; D remains ambiguous. V was clipped by 5 bases and J by 0 bases, with 19 bases between them. Looked up from germline, CDR1 is SGHTA and CDR2 is FQGNSA. The CDR3 has 17 residues. CDR3 bases: TGTGCCAGCAGCCCCATTGAGATTGGAGAAGTGAACACTGAAGCTTTCTTT. It yields the protein CASSPIEIGEVNTEAFF.

This chain uses TRBV11-2 with TRBJ2-2; TRBD2 agrees at 7 bases. Germline V gives CDR1 SGHAT, CDR2 FQNNGV. The CDR3 length is 16 residues. Germline trimming cut 2 bases from V and 2 bases from J; bases unmatched to any gene: 5. CDR3 amino acids: CASSLSQRGNTGELFF. CDR3 in DNA: TGTGCCAGCAGCTTAAGCCAGCGGGGAAACACCGGGGAGCTGTTTTTT.

Written as DNA, the CDR3 is TGTGCCTGGGGGGACGGGCCAGGTCAAGCGGGCGAGCAGTACTTC. This encodes CAWGDGPGQAGEQYF. The rearrangement joins TRBV30 to TRBJ2-7, with D possibly matching TRBD2 (6 bases). This CDR3 contains 15 residues. Between the trimmed V and J ends, which lost 5 bases and 6 bases, there was a span of 23 bases. Germline CDR1 is GTSNPN and CDR2 is SVGIG (reference sequence).

This clone was observed at least ten times. The gene calls are TRBV7-2 and TRBJ2-3; 10 bases are a match to TRBD2. The germline V gene encodes CDR1 SGHTA and CDR2 FQGNSA. CDR3 size: 13 residues. V was pared by 5 bases and J by 8 bases, with 4 bases of the junction left unmatched. The CDR3 coding sequence is TGTGCCAGCAGCGACGCTAGCGGGGGTACGCAGTATTTT. This sequence encodes CASSDASGGTQYF.

This clone was seen only a few times. As DNA, the CDR3 is TGTGCCAGCAGCCTGGGACTAGGGACGTACCAAGAGACCCAGTACTTC. This encodes CASSLGLGTYQETQYF. The chain combines TRBV14 with TRBJ2-5, with 8 bases aligning to TRBD2. The CDR3 consists of 16 residues. Unmatched junction bases numbered 7, after V lost 4 bases and J lost 0 bases. The germline gives CDR1 SGHDN, CDR2 FVKESK. Complete variable domain (other parts from reference TRBV14 and TRBJ2-5): EAGVTQFPSHSVIEKGQTVTLRCDPISGHDNLYWYRRVMGKEIKFLLHFVKESKQDESGMPNNRFLAERTGGTYSTLKVQPAELEDSGVYFCASSLGLGTYQETQYFGPGTRLLVL.

This clone was seen a few times. J is TRBJ2-5 and V is TRBV27; 7 nucleotides line up with TRBD1. Germline loops: CDR1 MNHEY, CDR2 SMNVEV (reference sequence). V lost 5 bases, J lost 5 bases, and 14 bases stayed unmatched. This CDR3 has 16 amino acids. CDR3 protein: CASSPLTGALGETQYF. For the CDR3, the DNA is TGTGCCAGCAGTCCCCTTACAGGGGCCCTAGGGGAGACCCAGTACTTC.

In its sample, this clone was seen a few times. The rearrangement uses TRBV6-1 and TRBJ2-7; 10 nucleotides align to TRBD2. Germline assignment: CDR1 MNHNS and CDR2 SASEGT. Trimming cost V 10 bases and J 6 bases; bases outside gene matches: 12. The CDR3 is 14 amino acids. The CDR3 sequence: CATKKREGLSEQYF. The CDR3 bases are TGTGCCACCAAGAAGCGGGAGGGCCTATCCGAGCAGTACTTC.

The gene calls are TRBV5-1 and TRBJ1-1; D uncertain. The CDR3 has 15 amino acids. Germline-derived CDR1 and CDR2 are SGHRS and YFSETQ. Between the trimmed V and J ends, which lost 2 bases and 1 base, there was a span of 12 bases. The CDR3 nucleotides are TGCGCCAGCAGCTTTTCGCCAGATCCGAACACTGAAGCTTTCTTT. Translated: CASSFSPDPNTEAFF.

This clone showed up just a few times. The chain combines TRBV7-2 with TRBJ2-7; D might be TRBD1 (6 bases). V was cut by 5 bases and J by 2 bases, with 10 bases left in between. The length of the CDR3 is 13 residues. Per the germline V gene, CDR1 is SGHTA and CDR2 is FQGNSA. CDR3 amino acids: CASSTGQTYEQYF. The CDR3 bases are TGTGCCAGCAGCACCGGACAGACCTACGAGCAGTACTTC. Drawing the rest from reference TRBV7-2 and TRBJ2-7, the complete variable domain is GAGVSQSPSNKVTEKGKDVELRCDPISGHTALYWYRQSLGQGLEFLIYFQGNSAPDKSGLPSDRFSAERTGGSVSTLTIQRTQQEDSAVYLCASSTGQTYEQYFGPGTRLTVT.

Here the CDR3 DNA reads TGTGCCAGCAGCGTAGATCCGGTCCCCTACGAGCAGTACTTC. Its protein product is CASSVDPVPYEQYF. The V and J genes are TRBV9 and TRBJ2-7; D is uncertain. V was cut by 0 bases and J by 2 bases, with 9 bases left in between. The CDR3 runs to 14 residues. The germline gives CDR1 SGDLS, CDR2 YYNGEE. The full variable domain, its missing parts supplied by reference TRBV9 and TRBJ2-7, is DSGVTQTPKHLITATGQRVTLRCSPRSGDLSVYWYQQSLDQGLQFLIQYYNGEERAKGNILERFSAQQFPDLHSELNLSSLELGDSALYFCASSVDPVPYEQYFGPGTRLTVT.

V and J are TRBV5-1 and TRBJ2-1, with D maybe TRBD2 (6 bases). The germline V and J ends were trimmed by 4 bases and 4 bases, with 12 bases remaining between them. Per germline, CDR1 SGHRS and CDR2 YFSETQ. The CDR3 length is 14 residues. The CDR3 DNA sequence: TGCGCCAGCAGCCCCGGGACTTTTTACAATGAGCAGTTCTTC. Its protein is CASSPGTFYNEQFF.

This clone was seen a handful of times. The chain recombines TRBV10-3 with TRBJ2-5; TRBD1 matches 9 bases. The CDR3 covers 14 residues. The V and J ends lost 3 bases and 5 bases, in that order; junction bases with no gene match: 4. Germline V gene sequence: CDR1 ENHRY, CDR2 SYGVKD. CDR3 in amino acids: CAISENRGPETQYF. CDR3 coding DNA: TGTGCCATCAGTGAAAACAGGGGGCCGGAGACCCAGTACTTC.

This clone was detected a few times. The J gene is TRBJ2-5, the V gene TRBV29-1; D gene ambiguous. The V and J ends lost 5 bases and 2 bases respectively, with 6 bases between them. The CDR3 runs to 11 residues. The V gene's germline CDR1 is SQVTM and CDR2 ANQGSEA. The CDR3 DNA reads TGCAGCGTTTCCAGGCAAGAGACCCAGTACTTC. Translating it yields CSVSRQETQYF.

The CDR3 sequence is CASSNTGSSEKLFF. CDR3 nucleotides: TGTGCCAGCAGCAACACAGGCTCTAGTGAAAAACTGTTTTTT. The chain joins TRBV28 to TRBJ1-4, with D perhaps TRBD1 (5 bases). V dropped 6 bases and J dropped 7 bases, with 15 bases sitting between them. The germline V gene has CDR1 MDHEN and CDR2 SYDVKM. CDR3 length: 14 residues. Looking up the rest from reference TRBV28 and TRBJ1-4 gives the full variable domain: DVKVTQSSRYLVKRTGEKVFLECVQDMDHENMFWYRQDPGLGLRLIYFSYDVKMKEKGDIPEGYSVSREKKERFSLILESASTNQTSMYLCASSNTGSSEKLFFGSGTQLSVL.

Only a few counts were recorded for this clone. The CDR3 coding sequence is TGCGCCAGCAGCCACTCCGCGGGAGGTCTTACAGATACGCAGTATTTT. Translation: CASSHSAGGLTDTQYF. The gene calls are TRBV4-1 and TRBJ2-3; 8 bases match TRBD2. Trimming removed 3 bases from V and 3 bases from J; junction bases left unmatched: 8. CDR1 is MGHRA, CDR2 YSYEKL, per germline. The length of the CDR3 is 16 residues.

Concerning this clone itself: A read error may explain this, as a much larger clone is one base away. Other nucleotide sequences from this sample produce the same CDR3. This chain uses TRBV7-2 with TRBJ2-5, with unresolved D. The CDR3 is made up of 13 amino acids. Trimming stripped 1 base from V and 4 bases from J, with 7 bases between. Germline values: CDR1 SGHTA, CDR2 FQGNSA. CDR3 region: CASSLGAAETQYF. CDR3 bases: TGTGCCAGCAGCTTAGGGGCTGCAGAGACCCAGTACTTC.